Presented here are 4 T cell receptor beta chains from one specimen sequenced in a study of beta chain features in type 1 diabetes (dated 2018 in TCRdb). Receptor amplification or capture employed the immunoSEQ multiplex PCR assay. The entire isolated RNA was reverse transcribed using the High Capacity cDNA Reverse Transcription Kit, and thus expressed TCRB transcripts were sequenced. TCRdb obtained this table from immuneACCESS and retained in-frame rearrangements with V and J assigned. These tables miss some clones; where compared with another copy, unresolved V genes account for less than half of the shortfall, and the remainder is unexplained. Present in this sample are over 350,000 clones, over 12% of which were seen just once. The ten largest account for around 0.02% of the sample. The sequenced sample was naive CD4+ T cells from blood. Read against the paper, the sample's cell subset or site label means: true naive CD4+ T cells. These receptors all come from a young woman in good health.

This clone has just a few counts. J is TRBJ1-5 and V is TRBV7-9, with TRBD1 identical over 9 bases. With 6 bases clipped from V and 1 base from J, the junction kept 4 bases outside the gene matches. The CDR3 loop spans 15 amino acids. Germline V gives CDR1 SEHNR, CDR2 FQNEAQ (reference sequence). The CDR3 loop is CASSPDRGSNQPQHF. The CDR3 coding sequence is TGTGCCAGCAGTCCGGACAGGGGAAGCAATCAGCCCCAGCATTTT.

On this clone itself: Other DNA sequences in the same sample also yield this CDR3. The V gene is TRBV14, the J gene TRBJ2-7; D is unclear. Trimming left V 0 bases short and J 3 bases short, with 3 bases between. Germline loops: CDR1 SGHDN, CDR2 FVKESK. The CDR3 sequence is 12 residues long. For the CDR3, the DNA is TGTGCCAGCAGCCAAGACAGCTACGAGCAGTACTTC. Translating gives CASSQDSYEQYF.

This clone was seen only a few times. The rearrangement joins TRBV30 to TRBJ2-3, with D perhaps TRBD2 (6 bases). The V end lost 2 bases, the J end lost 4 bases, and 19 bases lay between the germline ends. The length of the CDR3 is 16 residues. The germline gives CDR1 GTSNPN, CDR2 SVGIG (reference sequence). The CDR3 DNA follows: TGTGCCTGGAGTCGCCCCGGGACTCTTCCTTCAGATACGCAGTATTTT. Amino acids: CAWSRPGTLPSDTQYF.

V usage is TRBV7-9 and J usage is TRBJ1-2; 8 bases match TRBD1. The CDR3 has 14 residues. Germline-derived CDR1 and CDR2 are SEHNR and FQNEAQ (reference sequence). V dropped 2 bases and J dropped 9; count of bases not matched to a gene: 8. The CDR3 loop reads CASSLSGQGGRYTF. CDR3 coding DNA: TGTGCCAGCAGCTTATCCGGACAGGGCGGCCGCTACACCTTC.